The 10 T cell receptor beta chains in this list originate from one sample, sequenced in a study of T-cell memory formation after mild COVID-19. One entry per CDR3 protein, called by TCRdb with MiXCR from the 5' RACE reads. The sample includes some 57,000 distinct CDR3 sequences, less than 15% of them seen just once. The sequencing input was PBMCs or a T cell subset sorted from them (not recorded which). The receptors were gathered from a man aged 18 to 29 who had mild COVID-19 (a few samples of this study predate the infection). Cell type and time point are not known.

The gene calls are TRBV11-2 and TRBJ2-1; possible D gene TRBD1, 5 bases. In germline, CDR1 is SGHAT, CDR2 FQNNGV. Deletions cut 5 bases from V and 4 bases from J, with 9 bases between. CDR3 length: 13 amino acids. CDR3 in amino acids: CASSPQDYNEQFF. CDR3 DNA sequence: TGTGCCAGCAGCCCACAGGATTACAATGAGCAGTTCTTC.

This clonotype was picked up a small number of times. The chain has TRBV2 and TRBJ2-1; 11 nucleotides match TRBD1. Germline CDR1 is SNHLY and CDR2 is FYNNEI. The length of the CDR3 is 16 residues. V trimming: 2 bases; J trimming: 10 bases; junction bases outside the gene matches: 10. The CDR3 DNA reads as TGTGCCAGCAGTGAATTGGGCACCGGGACAGGGGGGGAGCAGTTCTTC. This translates into CASSELGTGTGGEQFF.

The gene calls are TRBV7-2 and TRBJ1-2; a weak D match, TRBD1 (5 bases). V lost 3 bases to trimming and J lost 3 bases, with 8 bases between them. CDR3 length: 13 residues. Germline assignment: CDR1 SGHTA and CDR2 FQGNSA. CDR3 DNA: TGTGCCAGCAGCTTGGACAAGTACTATGGCTACACCTTC. Its translation: CASSLDKYYGYTF.

V is TRBV11-2 and J is TRBJ2-3; D is uncertain. Trimming took off 4 bases at V and 2 bases at J, with 10 bases between the two ends. The CDR3 covers 14 residues. Germline lookup yields CDR1 SGHAT and CDR2 FQNNGV. The CDR3 loop is CASSSEQSTDTQYF. CDR3 nucleotides: TGTGCCAGCAGCTCAGAACAGTCCACAGATACGCAGTATTTT.

This clonotype was recorded at least ten times. This chain joins TRBV7-2 and TRBJ2-5; D not certain. Germline assignment: CDR1 SGHTA and CDR2 FQGNSA. The CDR3 runs 13 residues. V dropped 3 bases and J dropped 1 base, with 6 bases sitting between them. CDR3 sequence: CASSFAGQETQYF. CDR3 nucleotide sequence: TGTGCCAGCAGCTTTGCAGGCCAAGAGACCCAGTACTTC.

In its sample, this clonotype was seen many times. The rearrangement joins TRBV6-2 or TRBV6-3 to TRBJ2-7; 10 bases align to TRBD2. Germline values: CDR1 MNHEY, CDR2 SVGEGT. With 5 bases clipped from V and 5 bases from J, the junction kept 6 bases outside the gene matches. CDR3 size: 14 residues. The CDR3 bases are TGTGCCAGCAGTCCGGGACTAGCGATAGACGAGCAGTACTTC. It encodes CASSPGLAIDEQYF.

The V call is TRBV7-9, the J call TRBJ1-5; unclear D gene. V dropped 5 bases and J dropped 5 bases, with 10 bases sitting between them. The CDR3 has 13 amino acids. The germline V gene has CDR1 SEHNR and CDR2 FQNEAQ (reference sequence). The CDR3 coding sequence is TGTGCCAGCAGCCCGTCCCAAGATCAGCCCCAGCATTTT. Translation gives CASSPSQDQPQHF.

This clonotype was seen many times. CDR3 residues: CASSSKISPGELFF. CDR3 bases: TGCGCCAGCAGCTCCAAAATTTCCCCCGGGGAGCTGTTTTTT. The genes are TRBV5-1 and TRBJ2-2; D not certain. CDR1 is SGHRS and CDR2 is YFSETQ in the germline V gene. V lost 3 bases and J lost 6, with 12 bases in between. The CDR3 totals 14 residues.

This clonotype was seen at least ten times. The chain has TRBV4-2 and TRBJ2-1, with 7 bases aligning to TRBD1. This CDR3 contains 16 residues. After removal of 5 bases from V and 0 bases from J, the junction contained 7 bases not matched to a gene. Germline V CDR1 and CDR2: LGHNA, YNFKEQ. Here the CDR3 reads CASSTPGQVSYNEQFF. CDR3 in DNA: TGTGCCAGCAGCACCCCCGGACAGGTCTCCTACAATGAGCAGTTCTTC.

This clonotype was seen a few times. The V and J genes are TRBV4-1 and TRBJ2-7; TRBD1 agrees at 8 bases. Germline lookup yields CDR1 MGHRA and CDR2 YSYEKL. The CDR3 is made up of 15 amino acids. The V segment lost 1 base and the J segment 2 bases; nucleotides outside the gene matches: 4. This CDR3 is CASSQVGQATYEQYV. DNA of the CDR3: TGCGCCAGCAGCCAAGTGGGACAGGCGACCTACGAGCAGTACGTC.